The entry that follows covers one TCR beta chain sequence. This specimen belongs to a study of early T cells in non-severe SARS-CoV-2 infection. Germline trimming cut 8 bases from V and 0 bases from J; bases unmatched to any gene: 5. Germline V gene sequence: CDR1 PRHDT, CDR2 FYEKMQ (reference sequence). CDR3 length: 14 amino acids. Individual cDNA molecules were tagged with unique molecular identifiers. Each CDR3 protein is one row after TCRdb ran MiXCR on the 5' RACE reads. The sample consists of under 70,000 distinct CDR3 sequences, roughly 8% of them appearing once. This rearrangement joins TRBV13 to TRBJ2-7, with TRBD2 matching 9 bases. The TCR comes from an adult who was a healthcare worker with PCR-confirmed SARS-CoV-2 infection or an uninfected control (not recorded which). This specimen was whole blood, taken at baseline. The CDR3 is CASGKREVSYEQYF. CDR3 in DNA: TGTGCCAGCGGTAAGCGGGAGGTCTCCTACGAGCAGTACTTC.